The rows below give T cell receptor beta chains drawn from one sample of a study of T cells in Graves' hyperthyroidism and ophthalmopathy. TCRdb passed the multiplex PCR reads through MiXCR, listing each CDR3 protein once. The sample shows 550,000 to 700,000 distinct CDR3 sequences, about 43% of them seen only once. Sequencing was carried out using peripheral blood or thyroid tissue (not recorded which). Receptors originate from an adult woman with Graves' disease, either hyperthyroidism or ophthalmopathy (not recorded which). CDR3s include the opening cysteine and the closing phenylalanine or tryptophan. D genes are given only for firm matches. The size field is filled for only some rows; it gives once, few, many or a size class.

j_call d_call v_call cdr3_length clone_size cdr3_nt cdr3_aa
TRBJ2-1 NA TRBV7-9 13 NA TGTGCCAGCAGCTTAGACGGTTACTGGGAGCAGTTCTTC CASSLDGYWEQFF
TRBJ1-3 NA TRBV9 17 many TGTGCCAGCAGCGTAGATCCAAAGGCCAGTTCTGGAAACACCATATATTTT CASSVDPKASSGNTIYF
TRBJ2-7 TRBD2 TRBV6-5 17 NA TGTGCCAGCAGTTACCATACTAGCGGAGGGGGTCTCGGCGAGCAGTACTTC CASSYHTSGGGLGEQYF
TRBJ1-5 NA TRBV15 18 NA TGTGCCACCAGCAGCTTAGGGTATTTTCGACGTAACAATCAGCCCCAGCATTTT CATSSLGYFRRNNQPQHF
TRBJ1-2 NA TRBV29-1 12 many TGCAGCGTTGACCTGGGCTTTGGTGGCTACACCTTC CSVDLGFGGYTF
TRBJ1-6 NA TRBV6-4 17 once TGTGCCAGCAGTTACTACCCGACAGGCGATGGGCAATCACCCCCCCACTTT CASSYYPTGDGQSPPHF
TRBJ2-7 TRBD2 TRBV2 17 NA TGTGCCAGCTCACCCATGAAGACTAGCGGGCTTTACTACGAGCAGTACTTC CASSPMKTSGLYYEQYF
TRBJ1-5 NA TRBV20-1 12 few TGCAGTGCTGGGCGGGAGGGGGAGACCCAGCATTTT CSAGREGETQHF
TRBJ2-7 NA TRBV2 13 NA NA CACSARGGLAGYF
TRBJ2-5 NA TRBV7-2 15 many TGTGCCAGCAGCTCACAGCGGGTCACCCGGGAGACCCAGTACTTC CASSSQRVTRETQYF
TRBJ2-5 NA TRBV10-3 15 NA TGTGCCAGCAGTCCGTGGGGAGAGTACCAAGAGACCCAGTACTTC CASSPWGEYQETQYF
TRBJ2-7 NA TRBV5-1 13 many TGCGCCAGCAGCCGCGGCTCCCTGGGGGAGCAGTACTTC CASSRGSLGEQYF
TRBJ2-3 NA TRBV20-1 15 few TGCAGTGCTAGAGACCCCGTAGGGCCCACAGATACGCAGTATTTT CSARDPVGPTDTQYF
TRBJ2-7 TRBD2 TRBV5-1 16 many TGCGCCAGCAGCTGGGGACTAGCGGTCGACTCCTACGAGCAGTACTTC CASSWGLAVDSYEQYF
TRBJ1-2 NA TRBV10-2 13 NA TGCGCCAGCAGTGACAGGACGGACTATGGCTACACCTTC CASSDRTDYGYTF
TRBJ1-1 TRBD1 TRBV10-3 13 NA TGTGCCATCAGTGGACAGGGGCGTCGGGAAGCTTTCTTT CAISGQGRREAFF
TRBJ1-4 NA TRBV12-3/TRBV12-4 15 many TGTGCCAGCAGTTTAGGATCGGGAGTTAGGGAAAAACTGTTTTTT CASSLGSGVREKLFF
TRBJ1-2 TRBD1 TRBV5-6 13 NA TGTGCCAGCACCCAAGGGACAGGCTATGGCTACACCTTC CASTQGTGYGYTF
TRBJ1-1 NA TRBV5-6 14 many TGTGCCAGCAGCTTTTTGTCTGGGATGACTGAAGCTTTCTTT CASSFLSGMTEAFF
TRBJ2-7 NA TRBV2 15 once TGTGCCAGCGGAGACGTGGGCTCGAGCTCCTACGAGCAGTACTTC CASGDVGSSSYEQYF
TRBJ1-6 NA TRBV11-2 12 many TGTGCCAGCAGCTTTCAGAATTCACCCCTCCACTTT CASSFQNSPLHF
TRBJ1-1 TRBD1 TRBV5-1 15 many TGCGCCAGCAGCCCTGGACAGGGGGCGGACACTGAAGCTTTCTTT CASSPGQGADTEAFF
TRBJ2-1 TRBD1 TRBV7-7 14 NA TGTGCTAGCAGCTTAGCCGACAGGGGTACTGAGCAGTTCTTC CASSLADRGTEQFF
TRBJ2-7 TRBD1 TRBV10-3 13 many TGTGCCATCGGTCGGACAGGGCTGGACGAGCAGTACTTC CAIGRTGLDEQYF
TRBJ2-7 NA TRBV10-2 13 NA TGCGCCAGCAGCCCGGACAAGACCTACGAGCAGTACTTC CASSPDKTYEQYF
TRBJ1-2 TRBD1 TRBV5-1 13 many TGCGCCAGCAGCTTCTCGACAGGGTATGGCTACACCTTC CASSFSTGYGYTF
TRBJ1-2 NA TRBV6-2/TRBV6-3 14 many TGTGCCAGCAGCCGACAAGACAGGCCCTATGGCTACACCTTC CASSRQDRPYGYTF
TRBJ2-6 NA TRBV7-2 17 few TGTGCCAGTTCTCCCTCGGCGACGTTCGCTGGGGCCAACGTCCTGACTTTC CASSPSATFAGANVLTF
TRBJ2-6 TRBD1 TRBV29-1 14 few TGCAGCGTTGAACAGGGGGCCGGGGCCAACGTCCTGACTTTC CSVEQGAGANVLTF
TRBJ1-2 TRBD1 TRBV29-1 12 many TGCAGCGTTCTAACAGGGGCAGTGGGCTACACCTTC CSVLTGAVGYTF
TRBJ2-7 NA TRBV11-2 12 NA TGTGCCAGCAGCGGGGACGGATACGAGCAGTACTTC CASSGDGYEQYF
TRBJ2-7 TRBD2 TRBV5-1 15 many TGCGCCAGCCGAAGAACTAGCGGGAGCTCCTACGAGCAGTACTTC CASRRTSGSSYEQYF
TRBJ2-5 NA TRBV2 12 many TGTGCCAGCACCGCCCGGGAAGAGACCCAGTACTTC CASTAREETQYF
TRBJ2-2 TRBD1 TRBV6-6 17 NA TGTGCCAGCAGTTACCAGGGACAGATCGAGAACACCGGGGAGCTGGTTTTT CASSYQGQIENTGELVF
TRBJ1-2 NA TRBV6-5 15 many TGTGCCAGCAGTTACTACGCTGGACTTAACTATGGCTACACCTTC CASSYYAGLNYGYTF
TRBJ2-5 NA TRBV5-1 15 many TGCGCCAGCAGCTTTCACCTGGACGGCCAAGAGACCCAGTACTTC CASSFHLDGQETQYF
TRBJ1-5 NA TRBV2 14 NA TGTGCCAGCACCGATTGGGTATACAATCAGCCCCAGCATTTT CASTDWVYNQPQHF
TRBJ2-7 NA TRBV7-8 15 few TGTGCCAGCAGCGCGTCCGGGACGGAATTCTACGAGCAGTACTTC CASSASGTEFYEQYF
TRBJ1-5 NA TRBV7-2 16 NA TGTGCCAGCAGCCCGGGGACCACTCGCCCCAATCAGCCCCAGCATTTT CASSPGTTRPNQPQHF
TRBJ2-7 TRBD1 TRBV10-3 17 once TGTGCCATCGGCGGGACAGGGAACTCAGGGCCTGGAGACGAGCAGTACTTC CAIGGTGNSGPGDEQYF
TRBJ1-1 NA TRBV20-1 13 NA TGCAGTGCTCCGGGAAAGGGTTACACCGAAGCTTTCTTT CSAPGKGYTEAFF
TRBJ2-7 TRBD1 TRBV28 16 NA TGTGCCAGCAGTTCCCCGGGACAGGAAAGCTCCTACGAGCAGTACTTC CASSSPGQESSYEQYF
TRBJ1-4 NA TRBV20-1 12 many TGCAGTGCTTCTCTTGGACCTGAAAAACTGTTTTTT CSASLGPEKLFF
TRBJ2-2 NA TRBV7-7 15 many TGTGCTAGCACCCCTTGGGCAGGGCCGGCCGGGGAGCTGTTTTTT CASTPWAGPAGELFF
TRBJ1-2 NA TRBV12-3/TRBV12-4 14 NA TGTGCCAGCAGTTTAGCGTACAGGGATAATGGCTACACCTTC CASSLAYRDNGYTF
TRBJ2-7 NA TRBV7-9 14 many TGTGCCAACAGCCTGCGGGACTCCCACTACGAGCAGTACTTC CANSLRDSHYEQYF
TRBJ1-1 NA TRBV9 13 once TGTGCCAGCAGCCCGCTGTCAGGCACTGAAGCTTTCTTT CASSPLSGTEAFF